Sequencing of this T cell receptor (beta chain) was carried out in a study of chemoradiotherapy in HPV16-positive cancers. This clone has a handful of counts. The protocol was immunoSEQ multiplex PCR, while the TCRdb copy is restricted to in-frame clones and leaves out a portion. The sample has approximately 8,200 clones, approximately 73% seen once; the top ten hold 31%. This sample was taken from a patient who underwent chemoradiotherapy. This TCR was sampled from a human donor with HPV-associated anogenital cancer.

The CDR3 is CAWSDHPQFGAFF. The CDR3 DNA sequence: TGTGCCTGGAGTGATCACCCTCAATTTGGAGCTTTCTTT. The chain carries TRBV30 and TRBJ1-1; D unclear. Trimming took 1 base from V and 10 from J, leaving 16 bases between them. Germline lookup yields CDR1 GTSNPN and CDR2 SVGIG (reference sequence). CDR3 size: 13 residues.